The TCR beta chain under discussion was sequenced for a study of T-cell memory formation after mild COVID-19. For the study at large: Clusters were largely donor specific.

V lost 5 bases and J lost 5; bases outside the gene matches: 5. The CDR3 has 14 amino acids. CDR1 and CDR2 (germline): SGHRS, YFSETQ. Constant-segment-primed 5'RACE gave TCR alpha and TCR beta cDNA libraries with sample barcodes and UMIs. From the 5' RACE reads, TCRdb called clonotypes with MiXCR, one entry per CDR3 protein. This table has approximately 46,000 distinct CDR3 sequences, roughly 12% appearing once. Study conclusions and caveats: Clones shrinking from day 15 to 85 showed even CD4/CD8 mixes; later expanders tilted CD4+. Chiefly within CM and EM were the contracting CD4+ clones; CD8+ ones were within EMRA.

This clonotype was counted at least ten times. Its specificity is unknown. Sequencing was done on a sample of PBMCs or a T cell subset sorted from them (not recorded which). The TCR sequence derives from a man younger than 35 who had mild COVID-19 (a few samples of this study predate the infection). Cell type and time point are not known. V and J are TRBV5-1 and TRBJ2-5; 11 bases map to TRBD2. CDR3 region: CASSSTSGGETQYF. DNA of the CDR3: TGCGCCAGCAGTTCTACTAGCGGGGGTGAGACCCAGTACTTC. The full variable domain, in which reference TRBV5-1 and TRBJ2-5 provide the parts outside the CDR3, is KAGVTQTPRYLIKTRGQQVTLSCSPISGHRSVSWYQQTPGQGLQFLFEYFSETQRNKGNFPGRFSGRQFSNSRSEMNVSTLELGDSALYLCASSSTSGGETQYFGPGTRLLVL.